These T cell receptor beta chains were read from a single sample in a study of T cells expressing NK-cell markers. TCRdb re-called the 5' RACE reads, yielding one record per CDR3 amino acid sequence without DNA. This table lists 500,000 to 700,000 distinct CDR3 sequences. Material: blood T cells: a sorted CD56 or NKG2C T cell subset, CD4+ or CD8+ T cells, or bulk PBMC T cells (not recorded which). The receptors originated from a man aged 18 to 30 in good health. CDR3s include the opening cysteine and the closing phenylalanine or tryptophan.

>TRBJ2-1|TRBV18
CASSPLSPGDEQFF
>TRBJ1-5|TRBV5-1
CASSLTGTESNQPQHF
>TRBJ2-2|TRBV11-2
CASSRGRSSGELFF
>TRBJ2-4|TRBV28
CASSPTGTGGHIQYF
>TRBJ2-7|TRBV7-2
CASSFQREAAYEQYF
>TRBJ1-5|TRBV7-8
CASSPLQGDPDQPQHF
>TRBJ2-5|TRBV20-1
CSAMGGTLEETQYF
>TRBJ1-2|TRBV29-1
CSAYYQNGYTF
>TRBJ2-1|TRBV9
CASSGERIGTQNEQFF
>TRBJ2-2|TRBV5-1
CASTIPSPEDANTGELFF
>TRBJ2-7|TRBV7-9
CASSHAVYEQYF
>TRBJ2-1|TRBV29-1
CSVERALTYNEQFF
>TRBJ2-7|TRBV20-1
CSAPTSGNSYEQYF
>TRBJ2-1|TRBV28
CASRPGQSSYNEQFF
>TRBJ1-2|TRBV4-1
CASSPPGQRRGYTF
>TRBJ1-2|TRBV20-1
CSASRGDRAGQGNYGYTF
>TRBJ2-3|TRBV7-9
CASSGRAATDTQYF
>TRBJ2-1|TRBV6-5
CASSYLTSGRGNEQFF
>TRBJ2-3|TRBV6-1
CATKPAGGYTDTQYF
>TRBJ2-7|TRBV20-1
CSARLNRRYEQYF
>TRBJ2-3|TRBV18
CASSPPVGGAENTQYF
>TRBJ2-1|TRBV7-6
CASSLGSGRSEQFF
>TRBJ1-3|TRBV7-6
CASLEGNTIYF
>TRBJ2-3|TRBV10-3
CAISESPSGSGDTQYF
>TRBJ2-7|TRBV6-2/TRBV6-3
CASSYSARTRSGPSYEQYF
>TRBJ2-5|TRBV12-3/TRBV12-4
CASSQTGTRGETQYF
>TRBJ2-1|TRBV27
CASSPGTSPYNEQFF
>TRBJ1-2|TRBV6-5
CASSYADRVRVYGYTF
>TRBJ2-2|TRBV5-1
CASSAGQGNTGELFF
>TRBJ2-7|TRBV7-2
CASSGGTGATYEQYF
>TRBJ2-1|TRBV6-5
CASRGTSSSWEQFF
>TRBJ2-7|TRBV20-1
CSARDQGRDYEQYF
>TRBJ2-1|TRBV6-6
CASSSGQSNEQFF
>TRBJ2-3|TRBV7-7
CASSYGPTDTQYF
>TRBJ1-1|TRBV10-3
CAISERRDTEAFF
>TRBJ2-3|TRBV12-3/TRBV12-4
CASSRGLAGVGFSTDTQYF
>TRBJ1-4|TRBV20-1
CSADSGTVNEKLFF
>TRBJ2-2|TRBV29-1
CSVHASTGELFF
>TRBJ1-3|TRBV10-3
CAIKGGQASGNTIYF
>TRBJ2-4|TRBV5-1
CASSYSGLAGDIQYF
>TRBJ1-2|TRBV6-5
CASSYTLKTGGGYTF
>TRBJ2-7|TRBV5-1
CASSDLGASYEQYF
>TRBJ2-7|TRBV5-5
CASSPPLGEVFYEQYF
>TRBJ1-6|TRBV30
CAWRSDGLRSPLHF
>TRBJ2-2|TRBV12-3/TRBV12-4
CASSFGRGQGELFF
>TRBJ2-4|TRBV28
CASSLMTGFQYF
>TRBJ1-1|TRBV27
CASSFGRIRMNTEAFF
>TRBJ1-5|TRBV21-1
CASSNTGRGPHISNQPQHF
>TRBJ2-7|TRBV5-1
CASSGVTRGEQYF
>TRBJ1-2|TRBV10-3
CASTSNYGYTF
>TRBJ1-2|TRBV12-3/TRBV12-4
CASSLANGDGYTF
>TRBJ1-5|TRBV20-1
CSAREWGARHQPQHF
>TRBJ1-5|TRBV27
CASSLRSGPDQPQHF
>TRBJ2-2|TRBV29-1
CSVEAGHTGELFF
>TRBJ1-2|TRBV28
CASSFPQGGGYGYTF
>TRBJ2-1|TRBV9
CASSVAGGSYNEQFF